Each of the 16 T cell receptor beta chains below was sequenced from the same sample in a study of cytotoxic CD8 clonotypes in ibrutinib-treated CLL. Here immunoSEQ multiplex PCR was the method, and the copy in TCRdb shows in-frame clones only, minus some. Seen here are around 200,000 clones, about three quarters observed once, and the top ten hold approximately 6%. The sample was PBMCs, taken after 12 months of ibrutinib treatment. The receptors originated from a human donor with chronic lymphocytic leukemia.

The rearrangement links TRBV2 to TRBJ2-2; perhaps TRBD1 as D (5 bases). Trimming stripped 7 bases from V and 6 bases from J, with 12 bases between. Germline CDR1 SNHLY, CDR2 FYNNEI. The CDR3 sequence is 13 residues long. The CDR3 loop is CASKPGPPGELFF. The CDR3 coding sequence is TGTGCCAGCAAACCAGGGCCTCCCGGGGAGCTGTTTTTT.

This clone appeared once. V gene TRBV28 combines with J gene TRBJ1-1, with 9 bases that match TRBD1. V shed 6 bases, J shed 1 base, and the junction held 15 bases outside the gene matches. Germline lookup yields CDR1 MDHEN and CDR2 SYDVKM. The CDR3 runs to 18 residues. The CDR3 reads CASSRLLPGQGGNTEAFF. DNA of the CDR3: TGTGCCAGCAGCCGCCTCCTTCCGGGACAGGGAGGGAACACTGAAGCTTTCTTT.

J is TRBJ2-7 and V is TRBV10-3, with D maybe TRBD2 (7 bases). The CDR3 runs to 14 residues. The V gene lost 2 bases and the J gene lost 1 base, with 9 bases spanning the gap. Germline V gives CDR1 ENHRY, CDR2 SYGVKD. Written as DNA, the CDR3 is TGTGCCATCAGTGAGGGGGGGGCATCCTACGAGCAGTACTTC. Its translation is CAISEGGASYEQYF.

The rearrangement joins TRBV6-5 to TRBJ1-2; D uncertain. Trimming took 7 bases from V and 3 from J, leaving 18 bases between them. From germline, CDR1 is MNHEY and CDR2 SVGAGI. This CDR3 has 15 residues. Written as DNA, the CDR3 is TGTGCCAGCAAATTGAAGGGAACCGGACACTATGGCTACACCTTC. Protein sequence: CASKLKGTGHYGYTF.

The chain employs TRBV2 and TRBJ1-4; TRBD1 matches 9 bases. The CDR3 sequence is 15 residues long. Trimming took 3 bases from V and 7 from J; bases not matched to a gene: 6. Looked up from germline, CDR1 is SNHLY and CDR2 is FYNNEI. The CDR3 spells CASSEDRGGGEKLFF. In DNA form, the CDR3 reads TGTGCCAGCAGTGAGGACAGGGGCGGGGGTGAAAAACTGTTTTTT. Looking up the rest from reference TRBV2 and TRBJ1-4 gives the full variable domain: EPEVTQTPSHQVTQMGQEVILRCVPISNHLYFYWYRQILGQKVEFLVSFYNNEISEKSEIFDDQFSVERPDGSNFTLKIRSTKLEDSAMYFCASSEDRGGGEKLFFGSGTQLSVL.

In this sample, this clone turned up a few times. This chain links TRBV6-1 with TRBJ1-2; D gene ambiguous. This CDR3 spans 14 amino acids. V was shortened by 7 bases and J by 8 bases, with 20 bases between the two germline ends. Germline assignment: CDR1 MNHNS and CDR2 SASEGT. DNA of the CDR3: TGTGCCAGCAAAATCGATCTGGGGTTAGTCGGCTACACCTTC. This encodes CASKIDLGLVGYTF.

The CDR3 coding sequence is TGTGCCAGCAGCCCCTCTTTGGCGGGAGTTGCCGAGCAGTACTTC. This codes for CASSPSLAGVAEQYF. V and J are TRBV7-3 and TRBJ2-7; TRBD2 agrees at 7 bases. The CDR3 spans 15 residues. CDR1 is SGHTA and CDR2 is FQGTGA in the germline V gene. V dropped 5 bases and J dropped 6; count of bases not matched to a gene: 13. Based on the CDR3 plus reference TRBV7-3 and TRBJ2-7, the full variable domain is GAGVSQTPSNKVTEKGKYVELRCDPISGHTALYWYRQSLGQGPEFLIYFQGTGAADDSGLPNDRFFAVRPEGSVSTLKIQRTERGDSAVYLCASSPSLAGVAEQYFGPGTRLTVT.

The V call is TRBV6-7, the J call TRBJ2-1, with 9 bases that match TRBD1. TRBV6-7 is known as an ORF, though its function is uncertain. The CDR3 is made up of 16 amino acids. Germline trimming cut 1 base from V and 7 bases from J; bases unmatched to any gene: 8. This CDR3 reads CASSYCLWTGENEQFF. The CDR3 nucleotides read TGTGCCAGCAGTTACTGCCTGTGGACAGGGGAAAATGAGCAGTTCTTC.

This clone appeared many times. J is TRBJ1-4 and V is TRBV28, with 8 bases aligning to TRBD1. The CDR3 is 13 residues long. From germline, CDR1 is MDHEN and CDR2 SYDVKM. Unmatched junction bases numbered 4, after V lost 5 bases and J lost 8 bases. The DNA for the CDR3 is TGTGCCAGCAGTAGGGACAGGAGGGAAAAACTGTTTTTT. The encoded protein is CASSRDRREKLFF.

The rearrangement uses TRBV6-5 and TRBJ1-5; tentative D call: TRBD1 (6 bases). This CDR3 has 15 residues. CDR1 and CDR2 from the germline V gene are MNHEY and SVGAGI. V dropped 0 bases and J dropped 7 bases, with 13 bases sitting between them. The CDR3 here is CASSYSKGVEQPQHF. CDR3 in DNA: TGTGCCAGCAGTTACTCGAAGGGGGTTGAACAGCCCCAGCATTTT.

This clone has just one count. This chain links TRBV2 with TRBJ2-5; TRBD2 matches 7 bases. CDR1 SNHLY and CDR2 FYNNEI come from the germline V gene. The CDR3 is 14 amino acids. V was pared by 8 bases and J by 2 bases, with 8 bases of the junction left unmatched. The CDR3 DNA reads TGTGCCAGCGCCTCAAGCGGGGTGCAAGAGACCCAGTACTTC. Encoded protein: CASASSGVQETQYF.

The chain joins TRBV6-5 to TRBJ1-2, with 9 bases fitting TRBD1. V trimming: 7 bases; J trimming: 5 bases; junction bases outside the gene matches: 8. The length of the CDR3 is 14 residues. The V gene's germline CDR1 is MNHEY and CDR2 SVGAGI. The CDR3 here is CASTPTGGWYGYTF. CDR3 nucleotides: TGTGCCAGCACCCCTACAGGGGGCTGGTATGGCTACACCTTC.

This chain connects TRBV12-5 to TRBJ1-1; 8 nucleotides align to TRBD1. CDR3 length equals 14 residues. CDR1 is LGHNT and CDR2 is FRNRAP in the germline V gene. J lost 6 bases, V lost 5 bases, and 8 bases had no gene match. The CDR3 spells CASGLAGGGAEAFF. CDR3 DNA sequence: TGTGCTAGTGGTCTGGCAGGGGGCGGCGCTGAAGCTTTCTTT.

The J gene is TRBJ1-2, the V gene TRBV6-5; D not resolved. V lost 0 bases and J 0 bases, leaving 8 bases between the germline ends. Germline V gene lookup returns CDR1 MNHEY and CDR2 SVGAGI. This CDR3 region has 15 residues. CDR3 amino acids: CASSYSRGANYGYTF. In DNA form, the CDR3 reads TGTGCCAGCAGTTACTCGAGAGGAGCTAACTATGGCTACACCTTC.

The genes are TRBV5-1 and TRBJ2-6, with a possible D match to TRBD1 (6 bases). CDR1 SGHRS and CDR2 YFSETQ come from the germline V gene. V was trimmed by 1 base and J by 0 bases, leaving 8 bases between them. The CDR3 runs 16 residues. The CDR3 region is CASSLTGTSGANVLTF. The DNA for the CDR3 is TGCGCCAGCAGCTTGACAGGGACCTCTGGGGCCAACGTCCTGACTTTC.

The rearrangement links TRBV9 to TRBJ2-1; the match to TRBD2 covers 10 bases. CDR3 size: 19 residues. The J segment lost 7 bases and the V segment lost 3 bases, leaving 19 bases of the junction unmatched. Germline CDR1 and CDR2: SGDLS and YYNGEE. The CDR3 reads CASSAAEVTAGGLMNEQFF. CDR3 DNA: TGTGCCAGCAGCGCAGCCGAAGTCACAGCGGGGGGGCTTATGAATGAGCAGTTCTTC.